The 23 T cell receptor beta chains below were found in one sample sequenced in a study of blood T cell repertoires in COVID-19. Sequencing used immunoSEQ multiplex PCR; TCRdb keeps in-frame clones, though not all of them. The sample lists fewer than 75,000 clones; more than 70% were seen once. The sample consisted of peripheral blood. The receptors originated from a woman aged 55-70 years with acute or convalescent COVID-19.

The chain carries TRBV28 and TRBJ2-2; TRBD1 aligns across 9 bases. The V gene's germline CDR1 is MDHEN and CDR2 SYDVKM. The trim removed 5 bases at V and 6 bases at J, leaving 7 bases unmatched. This CDR3 is built from 15 residues. DNA of the CDR3: TGTGCCAGCAGTACAAACAGGGGGCTCGCCGGGGAGCTGTTTTTT. Protein product: CASSTNRGLAGELFF. Based on the CDR3 plus reference TRBV28 and TRBJ2-2, the full variable domain is DVKVTQSSRYLVKRTGEKVFLECVQDMDHENMFWYRQDPGLGLRLIYFSYDVKMKEKGDIPEGYSVSREKKERFSLILESASTNQTSMYLCASSTNRGLAGELFFGEGSRLTVL.

The chain's CDR3 is CASSLAVSAGTEAFF. Here the CDR3 DNA reads TGCGCCAGCAGCTTGGCAGTGTCCGCGGGCACTGAAGCTTTCTTT. The rearrangement joins TRBV5-1 to TRBJ1-1; D is undetermined. CDR1 and CDR2 (germline): SGHRS, YFSETQ. V lost 0 bases and J lost 4, with 13 bases in between. The CDR3 is 15 amino acids.

This chain joins TRBV5-1 and TRBJ2-3; TRBD2 agrees at 11 bases. There are 17 residues in the CDR3. In germline, CDR1 is SGHRS, CDR2 YFSETQ. Germline trimming cut 5 bases from V and 7 bases from J; bases unmatched to any gene: 15. The CDR3 protein is CASSLYLLAGGHHTQYF. In nucleotides, the CDR3 is TGCGCCAGCAGTCTATACCTATTAGCGGGGGGGCACCATACGCAGTATTTT.

The J gene is TRBJ2-3, the V gene TRBV23-1, with D unclear. TRBV23-1 is marked as an open reading frame, function uncertain. V was shortened by 7 bases and J by 6 bases, with 17 bases between the two germline ends. This CDR3 comprises 14 residues. The CDR3 loop reads CASTRVPRKDTQYF. The CDR3 DNA reads as TGCGCCAGCACCCGGGTCCCTAGGAAGGATACGCAGTATTTT.

This chain links TRBV5-1 with TRBJ2-5; no clear D. V gave up 4 bases and J gave up 1 base, with 11 bases separating them. The germline CDR1 and CDR2 sequences are SGHRS and YFSETQ. This CDR3 has 14 residues. DNA for the CDR3: TGCGCCAGCAGCACTAAGCCATTCCAAGAGACCCAGTACTTC. Translation: CASSTKPFQETQYF.

This chain connects TRBV5-1 to TRBJ1-1, with D unresolved. The V gene's germline CDR1 is SGHRS and CDR2 YFSETQ. This CDR3 region has 16 residues. With 2 bases removed from V and 1 base from J, the gap between germline ends came to 15 bases. CDR3 region: CASSLVGGRQNTEAFF. CDR3 bases: TGCGCCAGCAGCTTAGTAGGAGGGAGGCAGAACACTGAAGCTTTCTTT.

The chain joins TRBV28 to TRBJ1-2; D is possibly TRBD1 (5 bases). V was pared by 2 bases and J by 3 bases, with 10 bases between. This CDR3 comprises 14 residues. The germline CDR1 and CDR2 sequences are MDHEN and SYDVKM. DNA for the CDR3: TGTGCCAGCAGTTTACCAGGGCAGGACTATGGCTACACCTTC. Its translation is CASSLPGQDYGYTF.

The rearrangement links TRBV19 to TRBJ1-1, with 8 bases matching TRBD1. The CDR3 contains 14 residues. The V gene's germline CDR1 is LNHDA and CDR2 SQIVND (reference sequence). Losses at the gene ends were 7 bases for V and 4 bases for J; bases not matched to a gene: 8. Written as DNA, the CDR3 is TGTGCCAGTATCAACCCAGGGGGCGGCACTGAAGCTTTCTTT. Protein product: CASINPGGGTEAFF.

The chain recombines TRBV12-3 or TRBV12-4 with TRBJ1-1, with TRBD1 identical over 7 bases. CDR3 length equals 13 residues. Trimming cost V 6 bases and J 1 base; bases outside gene matches: 2. CDR3 sequence reads: CASSDRANTEAFF. The DNA for the CDR3 is TGTGCCAGCAGCGACAGGGCGAACACTGAAGCTTTCTTT.

The genes are TRBV2 and TRBJ2-3, with D possibly matching TRBD1 (5 bases). V was cut by 7 bases and J by 2 bases, with 10 bases left in between. The CDR3 runs 13 residues. Per the germline V gene, CDR1 is SNHLY and CDR2 is FYNNEI. For the CDR3, the DNA is TGTGCCAGCACGGGCAGGGACACAGATACGCAGTATTTT. This translates into CASTGRDTDTQYF.

This chain joins TRBV5-1 and TRBJ2-2, with 9 bases aligning to TRBD1. Germline CDR1 reads SGHRS; CDR2 reads YFSETQ. After removal of 3 bases from V and 4 bases from J, the junction contained 7 bases not matched to a gene. CDR3 length: 16 amino acids. CDR3 residues: CASSSEQGALTGELFF. The CDR3 DNA reads TGCGCCAGCAGCTCAGAACAGGGGGCGCTCACCGGGGAGCTGTTTTTT.

CDR3 bases: TGTGCCAGCAGCGGAAGGGGTCTGCGTGAGGCTTTCTTT. Translating gives CASSGRGLREAFF. V usage is TRBV6-5 and J usage is TRBJ1-1; D may be TRBD1 (5 bases). V shed 6 bases and J shed 11 bases, with 19 bases lying between them. The CDR3 is 13 amino acids. Germline lookup yields CDR1 MNHEY and CDR2 SVGAGI.

In its sample, this clone was seen once. This chain uses TRBV18 with TRBJ2-7; D remains ambiguous. Trimming left V 0 bases short and J 0 bases short, with 6 bases between. The CDR3 has 14 amino acids. From germline, CDR1 is KGHSH and CDR2 LQKENI. CDR3 sequence (DNA): TGTGCCAGCTCACCACCGGAGAGCTCCTACGAGCAGTACTTC. Translated, it gives CASSPPESSYEQYF.

In its sample, this clone was seen once. The chain carries TRBV7-2 and TRBJ1-5; D is uncertain. The ends were cut back, 1 base at V and 9 bases at J, with 13 bases in the middle. CDR3 length: 14 residues. Germline V gene sequence: CDR1 SGHTA, CDR2 FQGNSA. The CDR3 spells CASSLVGGPGPQHF. The CDR3 region has the DNA TGTGCCAGCAGCTTAGTCGGCGGCCCTGGGCCCCAGCATTTT.

The CDR3 coding sequence is TGTGCCAGTAGTACAACAGGGAACACTGAAGCTTTCTTT. This encodes CASSTTGNTEAFF. The chain carries TRBV19 and TRBJ1-1; possibly TRBD1 for D (5 bases). CDR1 is LNHDA, CDR2 SQIVND, per germline (reference sequence). CDR3 length equals 13 residues. V was clipped by 4 bases and J by 1 base, with 7 bases between them.

The V call is TRBV11-2, the J call TRBJ2-5, with a possible D match to TRBD1 (6 bases). This CDR3 spans 15 amino acids. Germline CDR1 reads SGHAT; CDR2 reads FQNNGV. Between the trimmed V and J ends, which lost 4 bases and 2 bases, there was a span of 14 bases. CDR3 in amino acids: CASSSFQQGQETQYF. In nucleotides, the CDR3 is TGTGCCAGCAGCTCTTTTCAACAGGGACAAGAGACCCAGTACTTC.

This clone came up many times. CDR3 in DNA: TGTGCCAGCAGCCCTCGACAGGCCCTGGGGAACACTGAAGCTTTCTTT. It translates to CASSPRQALGNTEAFF. The chain employs TRBV3-1 (or the pseudogene TRBV3-2) and TRBJ1-1, with D possibly being TRBD1 (6 bases). CDR3 length: 16 amino acids. Germline assignment: CDR1 LGHDT and CDR2 YNNKEL (reference sequence). Trimming cost V 4 bases and J 1 base, with 16 bases left between them.

This clone was detected only a few times. The chain employs TRBV6-4 and TRBJ1-3; TRBD1 matches at 7 bases. The V segment lost 2 bases and the J segment 0 bases; nucleotides outside the gene matches: 7. CDR1 and CDR2 (germline): MRHNA, SNTAGT. The length of the CDR3 is 17 residues. In DNA form, the CDR3 reads TGTGCCAGCAGTGACACAGGGGCCCTTAGCTCTGGAAACACCATATATTTT. This translates into CASSDTGALSSGNTIYF.

This chain connects TRBV3-1 (or the pseudogene TRBV3-2) to TRBJ2-5; D possibly corresponds to TRBD1 (5 bases). With 1 base removed from V and 4 bases from J, the gap between germline ends came to 7 bases. This CDR3 comprises 13 residues. Germline V CDR1 and CDR2: LGHDT, YNNKEL (reference sequence). For the CDR3, the DNA is TGTGCCAGCAGCCAAGCAGGGCTAGAGACCCAGTACTTC. Protein sequence: CASSQAGLETQYF.

This clone was counted a single time. The chain combines TRBV11-2 with TRBJ1-1; the D gene is possibly TRBD1 (5 bases). This CDR3 is built from 14 residues. Trimming left V 0 bases short and J 4 bases short, with 9 bases between. Germline loops: CDR1 SGHAT, CDR2 FQNNGV. CDR3 bases: TGTGCCAGCAGCTTAGATCTCGGGGGCACTGAAGCTTTCTTT. This sequence encodes CASSLDLGGTEAFF.

J is TRBJ2-2 and V is TRBV14; 8 bases match TRBD2. CDR1 and CDR2 (germline): SGHDN, FVKESK. The CDR3 runs 15 residues. V dropped 1 base and J dropped 11; count of bases not matched to a gene: 9. The CDR3: CASSQVGSGGHELFF. CDR3 nucleotides: TGTGCCAGCAGCCAAGTGGGGAGCGGGGGCCACGAGCTGTTTTTT.

The chain employs TRBV7-2 and TRBJ2-7; TRBD1 is a possible D gene (5 bases). The CDR3 has 13 amino acids. Germline values: CDR1 SGHTA, CDR2 FQGNSA. Trimming cost V 5 bases and J 2 bases, with 10 bases left between them. The DNA for the CDR3 is TGTGCCAGCAGCATATCAGGGACCTACGAGCAGTACTTC. This encodes CASSISGTYEQYF.

The chain combines TRBV7-8 with TRBJ1-1; D possibly corresponds to TRBD1 (5 bases). Germline loops: CDR1 SGHVS, CDR2 FQNEAQ. This CDR3 has 13 residues. V was shortened by 4 bases and J by 5 bases, with 11 bases between the two germline ends. Written as DNA, the CDR3 is TGTGCCAGCAGCTGGGGGAGGGATACTGAAGCTTTCTTT. Translation: CASSWGRDTEAFF.